Listed below are T cell receptor beta chains from one sample, sequenced in a study of T cell responses to AZD1222 COVID-19 vaccine. Clones were sequenced by immunoSEQ multiplex PCR, and TCRdb holds only the in-frame ones, with some missing. The sample contains about 140,000 clones, about 86% of which appear only once. Here the sequenced sample was peripheral blood, taken on day 0 of AZD1222 vaccination. The origin of the receptors is an adult in good health. Both conserved end residues are part of each CDR3. Fields, in order: clone size, D gene, J gene, V gene, CDR3 protein, CDR3 DNA. D genes are given only for firm matches. The listing skips clone size in some rows; elsewhere it reads once, few, many or a size class.

clone size: .; D gene: TRBD1; J gene: TRBJ2-7; V gene: TRBV10-1; CDR3 protein: CASSERGTGAYEQYF; CDR3 DNA: TGCGCCAGCAGTGAGAGGGGGACAGGGGCCTACGAGCAGTACTTC
clone size: .; D gene: TRBD2; J gene: TRBJ2-3; V gene: TRBV5-1; CDR3 protein: CASRSTSGSQDTQYF; CDR3 DNA: TGCGCCAGCAGGTCGACTAGCGGGAGTCAAGATACGCAGTATTTT
clone size: .; D gene: .; J gene: TRBJ2-5; V gene: TRBV3-1/TRBV3-2; CDR3 protein: CASSQAFGSETQYF; CDR3 DNA: TGTGCCAGCAGCCAAGCGTTTGGTTCAGAGACCCAGTACTTC
clone size: once; D gene: .; J gene: TRBJ2-5; V gene: TRBV6-2/TRBV6-3; CDR3 protein: CASSWGARGFGETQYF; CDR3 DNA: TGTGCCAGCAGTTGGGGGGCCAGGGGGTTTGGAGAGACCCAGTACTTC
clone size: .; D gene: TRBD1; J gene: TRBJ2-5; V gene: TRBV7-3; CDR3 protein: CASSLQLGQGEETQYF; CDR3 DNA: TGTGCCAGCAGCTTACAATTGGGACAGGGGGAAGAGACCCAGTACTTC
clone size: .; D gene: .; J gene: TRBJ2-1; V gene: TRBV6-5; CDR3 protein: CASSYQNNEQFF; CDR3 DNA: TGTGCCAGCAGTTACCAGAACAATGAGCAGTTCTTC
clone size: .; D gene: .; J gene: TRBJ2-3; V gene: TRBV30; CDR3 protein: CAWSQYTDTQYF; CDR3 DNA: TGTGCCTGGTCGCAGTACACAGATACGCAGTATTTT
clone size: .; D gene: TRBD2; J gene: TRBJ2-1; V gene: TRBV7-2; CDR3 protein: CASSAGGTSGVNEQFF; CDR3 DNA: TGTGCCAGCTCCGCGGGGGGGACTAGCGGAGTAAATGAGCAGTTCTTC
clone size: .; D gene: .; J gene: TRBJ2-2; V gene: TRBV30; CDR3 protein: CAWSRNTGELFF; CDR3 DNA: TGTGCCTGGAGTAGGAACACCGGGGAGCTGTTTTTT
clone size: .; D gene: TRBD2; J gene: TRBJ2-7; V gene: TRBV4-2; CDR3 protein: CASSQDRPTSGTSYEQYF; CDR3 DNA: TGTGCCAGCAGCCAAGATCGCCCCACTAGCGGGACCTCCTACGAGCAGTACTTC